What follows are 5 T cell receptor beta chains derived from one specimen sequenced in a study of Graves' ophthalmopathy and Graves' hyperthyroidism. Investigators amplified TCR beta CDR3 regions from RNA transcripts. First-round RT-PCR used HTBI primers; second-round multiplex PCR followed. TCRdb reanalysed the multiplex PCR reads using MiXCR and keeps one entry per CDR3 protein. The sample includes about 200,000 distinct CDR3 sequences, roughly 29% of them seen just once. The sequenced sample was peripheral blood. These receptors all come from a man aged 45-65 years with Graves' ophthalmopathy.

This clonotype was counted ten times or more. J is TRBJ1-5 and V is TRBV6-5, with a tentative D call TRBD1 (5 bases). Trimming shortened V by 2 bases and J by 5 bases, and 13 bases separated the two germline ends. Germline lookup yields CDR1 MNHEY and CDR2 SVGAGI. This CDR3 is built from 15 residues. In nucleotides, the CDR3 is TGTGCCAGCAGTTACCGGCAGGGTCAACATCAGCCCCAGCATTTT. This translates into CASSYRQGQHQPQHF.

This clonotype has ten or more counts. The chain has TRBV5-1 and TRBJ2-6; D unclear. The CDR3 runs 15 residues. Trimming shortened V by 3 bases and J by 0 bases, and 7 bases separated the two germline ends. CDR1 and CDR2 (germline): SGHRS, YFSETQ. The CDR3 sequence is CASSYLGSGANVLTF. Written as DNA, the CDR3 is TGCGCCAGCAGCTACTTAGGCTCTGGGGCCAACGTCCTGACTTTC.

The V and J genes are TRBV19 and TRBJ1-1, with D tentatively TRBD1 (5 bases). Germline V CDR1 and CDR2: LNHDA, SQIVND (reference sequence). V lost 7 bases, J lost 6 bases, and 12 bases lay in between. This CDR3 is built from 12 residues. The CDR3 loop reads CASMRGSAEAFF. The CDR3 DNA reads TGTGCCAGTATGAGGGGAAGCGCTGAAGCTTTCTTT.

This clonotype has ten or more counts. The chain is built from TRBV19 and TRBJ1-5; 7 bases are shared with TRBD1. The junction had 3 bases not matched to a gene; V was cut back by 7 bases and J by 0 bases. CDR1 and CDR2 (germline): LNHDA, SQIVND (reference sequence). The CDR3 runs to 14 residues. The DNA of the CDR3 is TGTGCCAGTAACGACAGGGTTAGCAATCAGCCCCAGCATTTT. Translating gives CASNDRVSNQPQHF.

This clonotype was seen repeatedly, ten times or more. This sequence joins TRBV5-6 and TRBJ2-2, with 7 bases fitting TRBD1. The CDR3 is made up of 15 amino acids. CDR1 and CDR2 (germline): SGHDT, YYEEEE. V was clipped by 7 bases and J by 3 bases; unmatched bases: 9. The CDR3 loop reads CASGLGDRDTGELFF. The DNA of the CDR3 is TGTGCCAGCGGCCTCGGGGACAGAGACACCGGGGAGCTGTTTTTT. The variable domain in full, with the rest retrieved from reference TRBV5-6 and TRBJ2-2, is DAGVTQSPTHLIKTRGQQVTLRCSPKSGHDTVSWYQQALGQGPQFIFQYYEEEERQRGNFPDRFSGHQFPNYSSELNVNALLLGDSALYLCASGLGDRDTGELFFGEGSRLTVL.